The source of this TCR beta chain is a study of CD8 T cells in Susac syndrome (dated by TCRdb to between 2018 and 2020). Regarding the research as a whole: The study used repertoire sequencing to test whether antigen drove CD8+ T cell activation and differentiation in Susac syndrome. The paper as a whole reports these results and caveats: The number of individuals in the TCR sequencing and HLA analysis was acknowledged as relatively small.

Peripheral blood CD8+ and CD4+ T cells from healthy donors, Susac syndrome patients and multiple sclerosis patients were profiled by high-throughput TCR beta sequencing. The multiple sclerosis controls were treatment-naive patients whose relapsing-remitting disease, either stable or active, fulfilled the revised McDonald criteria. Bulk CD8+ and CD4+ T cells were purified by magnetic negative isolation, whereas CD8+ TEMRA cells were enriched by FACS. Blood was drawn into EDTA tubes, processed within 24 hours, and PBMCs were isolated by density gradient centrifugation. PBMCs intended for TCR sequencing were frozen in liquid nitrogen and were later thawed in a 37 degrees C water bath. The sorted or isolated CD4+, CD8+ and CD8+ TEMRA cells reached a purity of at least 90%. To note about this clonotype: It lacks a known antigen. The sample holds no much larger clone one base away, and base qualities are not on file.

RNA was extracted using the RNeasy kit, and about 0.45 to 1 ug of the RNA was reverse transcribed with random hexamers. TCR beta CDR3 regions were amplified with the immunoSEQ multiplex PCR assay covering 54 Vbeta and 13 Jbeta segments. PCR amplification bias was corrected by using a synthetic template baseline for primer optimization and computational correction. Turning to the authors' computational methods: Only productive sequences were kept, with reads annotated to V, D and J genes according to IMGT and analyzed in immunoSEQ Analyzer. Clonality was calculated as one minus the Shannon entropy normalized by log2 of the number of productive unique sequences. For each patient and control, public and private clones were evaluated among the 100 most prevalent clones. Susac-specific clones were defined as absent from healthy and MS cohorts, 850 to 1,300 published viral clones and other ImmuneACCESS disease sequences. TCRdb handled the public reads itself, with Q25 trimming in fastp and clone calling in MiXCR, and kept productive beta chains. Rows are combined by CDR3 protein, so each entry shows the most common genes and DNA. The V and J calls were not made by the authors but by TCRdb's processing. For this sample there are approximately 220,000 distinct CDR3 sequences; about 95% appear just once. The top ten clonotypes cover approximately 0.082% of the sample.

The TCR originated in a human donor with multiple sclerosis. Sequenced material: CD4+ T cells from PBMCs.

The nucleotides are TGTGCCAGCAGCCAAGATCCCCCCCGGGGTGAACAGCCCCAGCATTTT. The resulting protein is CASSQDPPRGEQPQHF. The rearranged chain carries TRBV4-2 and TRBJ1-5; a confident D gene designation cannot be given. Measured from the cysteine to the phenylalanine, the CDR3 is 16 residues long. The entry retains the CDR3 DNA only, 48 bases that are in frame from base 1. The junction shows trimming of 0 bases on V and 7 bases on J, plus 16 bases between the germline ends. CDR1 LGHNA and CDR2 YNFKEQ are derived from the germline V gene.